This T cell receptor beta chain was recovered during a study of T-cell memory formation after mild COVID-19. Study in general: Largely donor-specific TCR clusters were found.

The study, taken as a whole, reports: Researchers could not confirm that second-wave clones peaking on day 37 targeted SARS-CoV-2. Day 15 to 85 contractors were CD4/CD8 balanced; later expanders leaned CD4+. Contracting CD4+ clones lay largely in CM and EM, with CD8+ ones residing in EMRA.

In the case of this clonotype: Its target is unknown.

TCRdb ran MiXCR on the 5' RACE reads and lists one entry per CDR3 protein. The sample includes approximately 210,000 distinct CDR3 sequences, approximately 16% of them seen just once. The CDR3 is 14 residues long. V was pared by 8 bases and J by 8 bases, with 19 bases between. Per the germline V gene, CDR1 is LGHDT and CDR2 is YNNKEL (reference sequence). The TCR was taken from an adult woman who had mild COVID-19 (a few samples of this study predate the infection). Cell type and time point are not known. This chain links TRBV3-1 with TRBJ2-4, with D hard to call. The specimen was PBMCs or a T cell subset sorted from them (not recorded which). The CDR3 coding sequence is TGTGCCAGCTCCCATCCGGCGGTGGCGGACATTCAGTACTTC. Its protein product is CASSHPAVADIQYF.